This record concerns one T cell receptor (beta chain) sequence. Measured with immunoSEQ multiplex PCR; TCRdb has only the in-frame clones, and not every one. Of tens of thousands of clones in the sample, 90% to 95% are singletons; the top ten hold around 0.69%. This CDR3 has 16 residues. Germline lookup yields CDR1 SGHNT and CDR2 YYREEE (reference sequence). Trimming stripped 3 bases from V and 0 bases from J, with 14 bases between. The data stem from a study of OX40 agonist ivuxolimab in advanced cancers. The receptor's source is an adult with an advanced solid tumor such as melanoma, head and neck, liver or kidney cancer. Sequencing was performed on CD4+ or CD8+ T cells sorted from blood, taken in a trial of the OX40 agonist ivuxolimab. This chain links TRBV5-4 with TRBJ2-3; D may be TRBD2 (6 bases). CDR3 coding DNA: TGTGCCAGCAGCTCTGCGCTGGGGAGGAGCACAGATACGCAGTATTTT. This translates into CASSSALGRSTDTQYF.